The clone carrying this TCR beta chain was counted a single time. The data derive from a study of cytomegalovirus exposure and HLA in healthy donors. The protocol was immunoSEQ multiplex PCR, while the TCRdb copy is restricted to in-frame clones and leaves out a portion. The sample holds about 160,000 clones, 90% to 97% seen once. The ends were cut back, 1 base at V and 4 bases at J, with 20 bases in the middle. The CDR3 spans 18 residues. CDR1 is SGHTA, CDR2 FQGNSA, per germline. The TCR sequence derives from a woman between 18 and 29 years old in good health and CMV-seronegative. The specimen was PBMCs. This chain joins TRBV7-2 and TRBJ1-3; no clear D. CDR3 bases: TGTGCCAGCAGCTTAGAAGGGAAGTGGCGGACGGGGGGAAACACCATATATTTT. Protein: CASSLEGKWRTGGNTIYF.